This TCR beta chain comes out of a study of graft-versus-host responses after intestinal transplantation. Study-level information: Anti-thymocyte globulin induction was given to all recipients, followed by tacrolimus and steroids for 2 to 3 years.

Using immunoSEQ multiplex PCR, the repertoire was profiled, and TCRdb retains in-frame clones only, with some absent. The sample shows thousands of clones, nearly 85% of them seen only once. Findings and caveats of the study: Some patients had graft-donor T cell macrochimerism, and their allografts showed high graft-versus-host to host-versus-graft clonal ratios. Declines in HvG clones occurring early post-transplant were associated with peak circulating GvH clone levels.

Trimming took 0 bases from V and 2 from J, leaving 11 bases between them. Germline values: CDR1 SGHVS, CDR2 FNYEAQ. The CDR3 is made up of 16 amino acids. Time point noted: postoperative day 105 after intestinal transplantation (dayNNNN = postoperative day). Processing was applied to graft tissue in order to liberate intraepithelial and lamina propria lymphocytes. In the case of this clone: Its antigen is undetermined.

This sequence joins TRBV7-6 and TRBJ2-1; D is possibly TRBD1 or TRBD2 (5 bases each). Sequencing used ileum tissue, obtained 105 days after intestinal transplantation. The TCR comes from a human patient who received an intestinal transplant, so some T cells may come from the graft donor. The CDR3 DNA sequence: TGTGCCAGCAGCTTAGCGCGGCTGGGGGCCTACAATGAGCAGTTCTTC. Translation: CASSLARLGAYNEQFF. Drawing the rest from reference TRBV7-6 and TRBJ2-1, the complete variable domain is GAGVSQSPRYKVTKRGQDVALRCDPISGHVSLYWYRQALGQGPEFLTYFNYEAQQDKSGLPNDRFSAERPEGSISTLTIQRTEQRDSAMYRCASSLARLGAYNEQFFGPGTRLTVL.